This TCR beta chain came from a study of PD-L1 blockade in urothelial cancer. Study-wide context: The patients' atezolizumab therapy, 1,200 mg intravenously every 3 weeks, started in about 2014.

Looked up from germline, CDR1 is SGHRS and CDR2 is YFSETQ. The V end was cut by 5 bases, the J end by 8 bases, with 20 bases between. There are 15 residues in the CDR3. Data came from immunoSEQ multiplex PCR; TCRdb stores just in-frame clones and leaves some out. The sample holds approximately 100,000 clones, 91% seen once. The genes are TRBV5-1 and TRBJ2-1; possible D gene TRBD2, 8 bases. Sequencing used PBMCs, obtained around atezolizumab (anti-PD-L1) treatment. The clonotype comes from a woman older than 75 with urothelial cancer. CDR3 in DNA: TGCGCCAGCAGATTAGCGGGACAGCAGTTGTATGAGCAGTTCTTC. Amino acids: CASRLAGQQLYEQFF.